These 19 T cell receptor beta chains originate from one sample sequenced in a study of CD8 T cells in Susac syndrome. RNA, at about 0.45 to 1 ug, was reverse transcribed with random hexamers. TCRdb re-derived calls from the immunoSEQ multiplex PCR reads in MiXCR, one entry per CDR3 protein. Of some 65,000 distinct CDR3 sequences in the sample, 90% to 95% were seen once. Sequences were obtained from CD8+ T cells from PBMCs. The receptors were gathered from a human donor with multiple sclerosis.

This sequence joins TRBV7-9 and TRBJ2-4; D might be TRBD2 (5 bases). Trimming shortened V by 5 bases and J by 7 bases, and 27 bases separated the two germline ends. Germline-derived CDR1 and CDR2 are SEHNR and FQNEAQ (reference sequence). The CDR3 spans 18 residues. The CDR3 nucleotides read TGTGCCAGCAGCCCCCCCCGGGGTAAGAGTGGAGAGTGGAACATTCAGTACTTC. Protein sequence: CASSPPRGKSGEWNIQYF.

The V call is TRBV30, the J call TRBJ1-2; 9 bases agree with TRBD1. The CDR3 totals 13 residues. The ends lost 1 base at V and 8 bases at J; junction bases unmatched: 5. Germline values: CDR1 GTSNPN, CDR2 SVGIG (reference sequence). The CDR3, as DNA: TGTGCCTGGAGTGCGACAGGGGGTGGCGGCTACACCTTC. Amino acid sequence: CAWSATGGGGYTF.

This chain uses TRBV7-9 with TRBJ2-2; a possible D gene is TRBD1 (5 bases). V was pared by 6 bases and J by 0 bases, with 14 bases between. Germline assignment: CDR1 SEHNR and CDR2 FQNEAQ (reference sequence). The CDR3 sequence is 16 residues long. CDR3 loop: CASSSIDSANTGELFF. The DNA for the CDR3 is TGTGCCAGCAGTTCCATAGACAGTGCGAACACCGGGGAGCTGTTTTTT.

The gene calls are TRBV5-1 and TRBJ2-1; D gene ambiguous. The germline V gene encodes CDR1 SGHRS and CDR2 YFSETQ. V shed 5 bases and J shed 10 bases, with 19 bases lying between them. This CDR3 contains 14 residues. The CDR3: CASSLRPGQLEQFF. The CDR3 DNA is TGCGCCAGCAGTTTGAGACCCGGGCAGCTCGAGCAGTTCTTC.

The chain employs TRBV13 and TRBJ1-5; D is unresolved. The CDR3 is made up of 15 amino acids. V was pared by 3 bases and J by 7 bases, with 16 bases between. The germline CDR1 and CDR2 sequences are PRHDT and FYEKMQ (reference sequence). DNA for the CDR3: TGTGCCAGCAGCTTGGGTCCTAGATCTCGCCAGCCCCAGCATTTT. It encodes CASSLGPRSRQPQHF.

The chain recombines TRBV15 with TRBJ1-5; D remains ambiguous. The CDR3 contains 15 residues. Germline values: CDR1 LNHNV, CDR2 YYDKDF (reference sequence). The V gene lost 6 bases and the J gene lost 1 base, with 13 bases spanning the gap. This chain's CDR3 is CATSPAPGSNQPQHF. The CDR3 DNA reads as TGTGCCACCAGTCCCGCCCCCGGGAGCAATCAGCCCCAGCATTTT.

This clonotype was detected a few times. The chain couples TRBV5-6 to TRBJ2-7, with D perhaps matching TRBD2 (7 bases). Germline V lookup: CDR1 SGHDT, CDR2 YYEEEE. This CDR3 is 16 amino acids long. V gave up 2 bases and J gave up 2 bases, with 17 bases separating them. The chain's CDR3 is CASSFGGGGRAYEQYF. DNA of the CDR3: TGTGCCAGCAGCTTCGGGGGCGGGGGCAGGGCCTACGAGCAGTACTTC.

The gene calls are TRBV7-3 and TRBJ2-7; a weak D match, TRBD1 (6 bases). V shed 5 bases and J shed 5 bases, with 13 bases lying between them. The germline V gene has CDR1 SGHTA and CDR2 FQGTGA. This CDR3 spans 13 amino acids. The CDR3 here is CASSPTGSHEQYF. The DNA of the CDR3 is TGTGCCAGCAGCCCAACAGGGTCCCACGAGCAGTACTTC. The whole variable domain, remainder taken from reference TRBV7-3 and TRBJ2-7, is GAGVSQTPSNKVTEKGKYVELRCDPISGHTALYWYRQSLGQGPEFLIYFQGTGAADDSGLPNDRFFAVRPEGSVSTLKIQRTERGDSAVYLCASSPTGSHEQYFGPGTRLTVT.

The chain links TRBV6-5 to TRBJ2-7, with D maybe TRBD1 (6 bases). V was trimmed by 0 bases and J by 3 bases, leaving 12 bases between them. The CDR3 runs 15 residues. Germline assignment: CDR1 MNHEY and CDR2 SVGAGI. CDR3 sequence reads: CASSYSENRVYEQYF. DNA of the CDR3: TGTGCCAGCAGTTACTCCGAGAACAGGGTCTACGAGCAGTACTTC.

This chain joins TRBV27 and TRBJ1-6, with a weak D call TRBD1 (5 bases). CDR1 and CDR2 from the germline V gene are MNHEY and SMNVEV (reference sequence). Trimming took off 2 bases at V and 3 bases at J, with 17 bases between the two ends. The CDR3 consists of 18 residues. CDR3 amino acids: CASSLTRESLFYNSPLHF. The CDR3 DNA is TGTGCCAGCAGTTTAACCAGGGAGTCCCTTTTCTATAATTCACCCCTCCACTTT.

The chain uses TRBV4-1 and TRBJ2-7, with D maybe TRBD2 (6 bases). Trimming left V 5 bases short and J 2 bases short, with 16 bases between. The germline gives CDR1 MGHRA, CDR2 YSYEKL. The length of the CDR3 is 15 residues. The CDR3 sequence: CASSGLLGGPYEQYF. In DNA, the CDR3 is TGCGCCAGCAGCGGCCTGCTCGGAGGGCCCTACGAGCAGTACTTC.

This rearrangement joins TRBV3-1 to TRBJ2-3; TRBD1 matches at 7 bases. The CDR3 covers 12 residues. Trimming took 5 bases from V and 10 from J; bases not matched to a gene: 6. Germline loops: CDR1 LGHDT, CDR2 YNNKEL (reference sequence). This chain's CDR3 is CASSGRDSSQYF. The CDR3 DNA sequence: TGTGCCAGCAGCGGCCGGGACAGCTCGCAGTATTTT.

The chain recombines TRBV29-1 with TRBJ1-2; no firm D call. V was clipped by 3 bases and J by 6 bases, with 20 bases between them. In germline, CDR1 is SQVTM, CDR2 ANQGSEA. The CDR3 runs 15 residues. CDR3 sequence: CSVDGSGDLGHGYTF. CDR3 nucleotide sequence: TGCAGCGTTGACGGGTCAGGTGATTTAGGCCATGGCTACACCTTC.

The rearrangement links TRBV30 to TRBJ2-5; 9 nucleotides line up with TRBD1. The CDR3 runs 13 residues. The germline V gene has CDR1 GTSNPN and CDR2 SVGIG (reference sequence). The V and J ends lost 1 base and 5 bases, in that order; junction bases with no gene match: 2. The CDR3, as DNA: TGTGCCTGGAGTGCGGACAGGGGTGAGACCCAGTACTTC. Translation: CAWSADRGETQYF.

The chain recombines TRBV9 with TRBJ2-3, with D possibly being TRBD1 (5 bases). Looked up from germline, CDR1 is SGDLS and CDR2 is YYNGEE. This CDR3 has 15 amino acids. V gave up 3 bases and J gave up 0 bases, with 11 bases separating them. Here the CDR3 DNA reads TGTGCCAGCAGCGATGGGGCGTCTAGCACAGATACGCAGTATTTT. It specifies CASSDGASSTDTQYF. The whole variable domain, remainder taken from reference TRBV9 and TRBJ2-3, is DSGVTQTPKHLITATGQRVTLRCSPRSGDLSVYWYQQSLDQGLQFLIQYYNGEERAKGNILERFSAQQFPDLHSELNLSSLELGDSALYFCASSDGASSTDTQYFGPGTRLTVL.

V and J are TRBV2 and TRBJ2-1, with D possibly being TRBD2 (5 bases). CDR1 is SNHLY and CDR2 is FYNNEI in the germline V gene. CDR3 size: 14 residues. Trimming removed 5 bases from V and 3 bases from J, with 11 bases in between. CDR3 region: CASSPVASYNEQFF. The CDR3 region has the DNA TGTGCCAGCAGTCCGGTAGCGAGCTACAATGAGCAGTTCTTC.

The chain combines TRBV7-9 with TRBJ1-2; no reliable D call. The germline gives CDR1 SEHNR, CDR2 FQNEAQ (reference sequence). This CDR3 contains 13 residues. Trimming removed 2 bases from V and 6 bases from J, with 10 bases in between. The CDR3 spells CASSLSTSDGYTF. CDR3 nucleotides: TGTGCCAGCAGCTTATCGACCTCCGATGGCTACACCTTC. Filled out from reference TRBV7-9 and TRBJ1-2, the complete variable domain reads DTGVSQNPRHKITKRGQNVTFRCDPISEHNRLYWYRQTLGQGPEFLTYFQNEAQLEKSRLLSDRFSAERPKGSFSTLEIQRTEQGDSAMYLCASSLSTSDGYTFGSGTRLTVV.

The V and J genes are TRBV4-3 and TRBJ1-6; D perhaps matches TRBD1 (5 bases). V lost 1 base, J lost 8 bases, and 15 bases lay in between. The CDR3 has 16 amino acids. The germline V gene encodes CDR1 LGHNA and CDR2 YSLEER. The CDR3 sequence: CASSQGGDSLDSPLHF. In nucleotides, the CDR3 is TGCGCCAGCAGCCAAGGAGGGGACTCCTTGGATTCACCCCTCCACTTT.

The gene calls are TRBV7-9 and TRBJ1-2, with D hard to call. The germline gives CDR1 SEHNR, CDR2 FQNEAQ (reference sequence). The CDR3 spans 10 residues. V was trimmed by 2 bases and J by 14 bases, leaving 9 bases between them. CDR3 amino acids: CASSLSALTF. The CDR3 coding sequence is TGTGCCAGCAGCTTAAGCGCGTTGACCTTC.